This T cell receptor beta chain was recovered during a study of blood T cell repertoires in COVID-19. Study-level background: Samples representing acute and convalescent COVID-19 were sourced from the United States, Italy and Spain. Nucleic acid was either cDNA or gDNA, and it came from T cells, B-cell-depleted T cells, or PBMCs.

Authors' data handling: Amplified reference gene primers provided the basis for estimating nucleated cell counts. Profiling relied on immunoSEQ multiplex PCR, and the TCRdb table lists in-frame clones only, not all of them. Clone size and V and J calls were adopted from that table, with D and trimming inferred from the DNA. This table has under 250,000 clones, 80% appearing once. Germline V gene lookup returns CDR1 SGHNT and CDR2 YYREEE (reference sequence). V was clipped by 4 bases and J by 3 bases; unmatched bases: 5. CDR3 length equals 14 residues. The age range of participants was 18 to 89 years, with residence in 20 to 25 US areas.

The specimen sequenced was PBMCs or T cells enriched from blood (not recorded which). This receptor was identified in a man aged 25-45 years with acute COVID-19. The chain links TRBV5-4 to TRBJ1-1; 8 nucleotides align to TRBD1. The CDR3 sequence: CASSLRGLDTEAFF. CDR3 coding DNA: TGTGCCAGCAGCCTCAGGGGGCTGGACACTGAAGCTTTCTTT. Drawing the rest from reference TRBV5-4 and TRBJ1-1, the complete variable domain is ETGVTQSPTHLIKTRGQQVTLRCSSQSGHNTVSWYQQALGQGPQFIFQYYREEENGRGNFPPRFSGLQFPNYSSELNVNALELDDSALYLCASSLRGLDTEAFFGQGTRLTVV.